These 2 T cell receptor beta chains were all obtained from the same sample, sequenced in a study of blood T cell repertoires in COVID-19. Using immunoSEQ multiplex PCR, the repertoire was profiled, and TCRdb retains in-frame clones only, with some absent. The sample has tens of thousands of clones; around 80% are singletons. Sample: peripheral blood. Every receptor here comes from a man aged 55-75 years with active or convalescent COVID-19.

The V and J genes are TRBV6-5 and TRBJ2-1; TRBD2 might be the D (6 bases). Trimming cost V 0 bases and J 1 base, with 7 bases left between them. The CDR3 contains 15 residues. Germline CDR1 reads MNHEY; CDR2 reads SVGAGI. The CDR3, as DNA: TGTGCCAGCAGTTACTCGGGACTGTCCTACAATGAGCAGTTCTTC. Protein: CASSYSGLSYNEQFF.

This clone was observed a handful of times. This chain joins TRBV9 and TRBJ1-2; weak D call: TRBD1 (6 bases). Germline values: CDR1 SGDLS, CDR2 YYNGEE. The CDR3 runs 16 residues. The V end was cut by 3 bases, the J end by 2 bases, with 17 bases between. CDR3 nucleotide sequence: TGTGCCAGCAGCGCTGGACTGGACAGCGGAAACTATGGCTACACCTTC. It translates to CASSAGLDSGNYGYTF.